This entry concerns a single T cell receptor beta chain. Its specificity is unknown. This entry belongs to a study of T cells in Graves' hyperthyroidism and ophthalmopathy. Germline V gives CDR1 SEHNR, CDR2 FQNEAQ (reference sequence). The J segment lost 6 bases and the V segment lost 6 bases, leaving 13 bases of the junction unmatched. This CDR3 has 16 residues. The definition of stable Graves' hyperthyroidism was no ophthalmopathy progression within 18 months. Findings of the study overall: Clonotypes that were expanded in thyroid above 0.001 mostly appeared in blood too.

From RNA transcripts, TCR beta CDR3 regions were amplified. Researchers ran a first-round RT-PCR on the TCR CDR3 using the HTBI primer set. TCRdb recomputed calls from the multiplex PCR reads with MiXCR, one row per CDR3 protein. The data show under 400,000 distinct CDR3 sequences, about 21% seen once. The receptor's source is a woman between 45 and 65 years old with Graves' hyperthyroidism. The chain links TRBV7-9 to TRBJ1-2, with 10 bases aligning to TRBD1. Input material: blood. The CDR3 sequence is CASSDISAGTGDGYTF. For the CDR3, the DNA is TGTGCCAGCAGTGACATTTCGGCCGGGACAGGGGATGGCTACACCTTC.